The rows below give T cell receptor beta chains drawn from one sample of a study of cytomegalovirus exposure and HLA in healthy donors. Method: immunoSEQ multiplex PCR; TCRdb's copy keeps in-frame clones and lacks some. The repertoire includes over 120,000 clones, 75% to 85% of them detected once, and over 2% sits in the top ten. The material sequenced was PBMCs. The receptor source for this set is a man between 50 and 59 years old in good health and CMV-seronegative. Each CDR3 is given with its conserved first and last residue. D genes are given only for firm matches. Clone size is shown for a subset of rows, as once, few, many or a class of expanded clone.

j_call d_call clone_size cdr3_length v_call cdr3_nt cdr3_aa
TRBJ1-1 NA NA 11 TRBV2 TGTGCCAGCAGTGAAAGACAGGAAGCTTTCTTT CASSERQEAFF
TRBJ2-2 NA NA 17 TRBV12-2 TGTGCAAGTCGCTTAGCACTAGCGGGAGGTATTTACGGGGAGCTGTTTTTT CASRLALAGGIYGELFF
TRBJ1-3 TRBD1 once 14 TRBV5-5 TGTGCCAGCAGCCCGGGACAGCGGGTAGAAACCATATATTTT CASSPGQRVETIYF
TRBJ1-2 NA NA 13 TRBV7-9 TGTGCCAGCAGCCTCGGGGCAGGGGACGGCTACACCTTC CASSLGAGDGYTF
TRBJ1-4 TRBD1 NA 13 TRBV29-1 TGCAGCGCAACAGGGGGCTACGGTGAAAAACTGTTTTTT CSATGGYGEKLFF
TRBJ1-1 NA NA 14 TRBV7-9 TGTGCCAGCAGCTTACGCCAGGGCGGAACTGAAGCTTTCTTT CASSLRQGGTEAFF
TRBJ2-3 NA NA 14 TRBV5-1 TGCGCCAGCGGGGAGGGGGGTACAACAGATACGCAGTATTTT CASGEGGTTDTQYF
TRBJ2-7 TRBD1 NA 15 TRBV13 TGTGCCAGCAGCTTGACAGGGGGGCCCTCCTACGAGCAGTACTTC CASSLTGGPSYEQYF
TRBJ1-6 NA NA 15 TRBV15 TGTGCCACCAGCAGAGTCACAGGACCTAATTCACCCCTCCACTTT CATSRVTGPNSPLHF
TRBJ2-3 TRBD2 NA 16 TRBV7-3 TGTGCCAGCAGCTCCGGGACTAGCGGGGGGTCCAGGGCGCAGTATTTT CASSSGTSGGSRAQYF
TRBJ1-5 NA NA 14 TRBV6-1 TGTGCCGGTACAGCAGACCATAGCAATCAGCCCCAGCATTTT CAGTADHSNQPQHF
TRBJ1-2 TRBD1 NA 13 TRBV2 TGTGCCAGCAGTGACCAGGGGGCGAAAGGCTACACCTTC CASSDQGAKGYTF
TRBJ2-1 TRBD2 once 16 TRBV19 TGTGCCAGTAGTACCGGGACTAGCGGGATTGACAATGAGCAGTTCTTC CASSTGTSGIDNEQFF
TRBJ2-4 TRBD2 NA 18 TRBV5-1 TGCGCCAGCAGCTTGGGAGGCGGGGGGGCCTCAGCCAAAAACATTCAGTACTTC CASSLGGGGASAKNIQYF
TRBJ2-5 TRBD1 NA 15 TRBV5-8 TGTGCCAGCAGCGCCGGGACAGGGACTCAAGAGACCCAGTACTTC CASSAGTGTQETQYF
TRBJ2-1 NA NA 15 TRBV30 TGTGCCTGGGGAACCGGACAGTACTCCTACAATGAGCAGTTCTTC CAWGTGQYSYNEQFF
TRBJ2-2 NA NA 15 TRBV6-6 TGTGCCAGCAGCAAGGACTACCTCACCGCCGGGGAGCTGTTTTTT CASSKDYLTAGELFF
TRBJ2-7 NA NA 12 TRBV5-1 TGCGCCAGCAGCTTTGGGGGCGGCGAGCAGTACTTC CASSFGGGEQYF